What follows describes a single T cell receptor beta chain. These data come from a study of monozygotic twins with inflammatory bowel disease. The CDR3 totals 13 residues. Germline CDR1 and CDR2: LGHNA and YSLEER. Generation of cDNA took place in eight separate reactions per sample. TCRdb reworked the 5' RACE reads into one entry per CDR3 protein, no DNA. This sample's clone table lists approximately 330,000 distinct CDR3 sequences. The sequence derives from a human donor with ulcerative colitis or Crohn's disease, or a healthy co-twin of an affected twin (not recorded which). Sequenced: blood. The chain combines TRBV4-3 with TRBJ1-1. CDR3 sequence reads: CASSQGRADEAFF.